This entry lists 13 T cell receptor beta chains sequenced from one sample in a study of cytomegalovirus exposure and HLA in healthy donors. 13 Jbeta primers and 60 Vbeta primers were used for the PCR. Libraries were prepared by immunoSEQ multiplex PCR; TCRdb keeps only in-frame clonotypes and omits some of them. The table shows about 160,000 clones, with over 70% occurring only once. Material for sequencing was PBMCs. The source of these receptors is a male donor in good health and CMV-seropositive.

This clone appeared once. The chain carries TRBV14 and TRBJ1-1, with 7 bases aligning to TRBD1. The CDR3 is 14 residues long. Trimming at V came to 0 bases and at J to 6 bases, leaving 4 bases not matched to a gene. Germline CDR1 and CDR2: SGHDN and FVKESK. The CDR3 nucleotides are TGTGCCAGCAGCCAAGATGTCAGGGGGGCTGAAGCTTTCTTT. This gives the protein CASSQDVRGAEAFF.

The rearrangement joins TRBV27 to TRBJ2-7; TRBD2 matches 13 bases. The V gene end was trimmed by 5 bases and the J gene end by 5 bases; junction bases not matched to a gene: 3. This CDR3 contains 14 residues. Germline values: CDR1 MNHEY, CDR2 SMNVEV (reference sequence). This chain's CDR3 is CASSLLAGGHEQYF. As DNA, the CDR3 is TGTGCCAGCAGTCTACTAGCGGGGGGGCACGAGCAGTACTTC.

The CDR3 bases are TGCGCCAGCAGCGACCCGAGACAGGGGTTCGCAGATACGCAGTATTTT. Translation: CASSDPRQGFADTQYF. This sequence joins TRBV5-1 and TRBJ2-3; 8 bases agree with TRBD1. This CDR3 has 16 amino acids. Germline trimming cut 4 bases from V and 4 bases from J; bases unmatched to any gene: 11. Germline V gene lookup returns CDR1 SGHRS and CDR2 YFSETQ.

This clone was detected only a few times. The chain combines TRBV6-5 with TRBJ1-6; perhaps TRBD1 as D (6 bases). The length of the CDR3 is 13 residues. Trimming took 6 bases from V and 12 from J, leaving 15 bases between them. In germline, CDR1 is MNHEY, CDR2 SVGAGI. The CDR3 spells CASRDSLGKPLHF. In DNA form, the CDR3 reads TGTGCCAGCAGGGACAGTCTCGGAAAACCCCTCCACTTT.

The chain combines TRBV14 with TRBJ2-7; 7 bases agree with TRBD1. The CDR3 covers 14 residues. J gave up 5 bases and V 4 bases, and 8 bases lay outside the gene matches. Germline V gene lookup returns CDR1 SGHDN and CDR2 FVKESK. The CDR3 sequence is CASSLVETGNEQYF. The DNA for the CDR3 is TGTGCCAGCAGCCTGGTCGAGACAGGGAACGAGCAGTACTTC.

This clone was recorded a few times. CDR3 coding DNA: TGTGCCAGCAGCCCGACAGGGGGCGCGGTTAACTATGGCTACACCTTC. As protein: CASSPTGGAVNYGYTF. V gene TRBV5-4 combines with J gene TRBJ1-2; 10 nucleotides align to TRBD1. The V gene's germline CDR1 is SGHNT and CDR2 YYREEE (reference sequence). V dropped 4 bases and J dropped 1; count of bases not matched to a gene: 7. CDR3 length: 16 residues. Looking up the rest from reference TRBV5-4 and TRBJ1-2 gives the full variable domain: ETGVTQSPTHLIKTRGQQVTLRCSSQSGHNTVSWYQQALGQGPQFIFQYYREEENGRGNFPPRFSGLQFPNYSSELNVNALELDDSALYLCASSPTGGAVNYGYTFGSGTRLTVV.

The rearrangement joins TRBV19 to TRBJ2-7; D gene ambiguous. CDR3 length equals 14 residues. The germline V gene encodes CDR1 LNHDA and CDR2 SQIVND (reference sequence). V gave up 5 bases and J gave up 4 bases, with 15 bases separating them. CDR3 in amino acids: CASSDTARRYEQYF. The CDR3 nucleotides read TGTGCCAGTAGTGATACAGCCCGGCGATACGAGCAGTACTTC.

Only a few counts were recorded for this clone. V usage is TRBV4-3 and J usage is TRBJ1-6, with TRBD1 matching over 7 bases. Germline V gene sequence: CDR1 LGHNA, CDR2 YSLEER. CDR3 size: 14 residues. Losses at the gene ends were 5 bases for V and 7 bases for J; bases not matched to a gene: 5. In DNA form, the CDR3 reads TGCGCCAGCAGCTTGGTGACAGGGAATTCACCCCTCCACTTT. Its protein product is CASSLVTGNSPLHF.

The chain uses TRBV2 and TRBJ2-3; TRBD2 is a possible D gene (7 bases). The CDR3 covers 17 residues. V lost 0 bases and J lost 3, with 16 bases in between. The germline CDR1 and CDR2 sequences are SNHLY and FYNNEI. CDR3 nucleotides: TGTGCCAGCAGTGAAGCGGGGGGGCTAAGGGGTACAGATACGCAGTATTTT. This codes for CASSEAGGLRGTDTQYF.

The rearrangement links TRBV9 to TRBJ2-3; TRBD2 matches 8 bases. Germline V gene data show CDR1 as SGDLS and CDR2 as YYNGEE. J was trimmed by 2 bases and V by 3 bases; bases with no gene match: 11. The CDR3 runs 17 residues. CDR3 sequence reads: CASSDQKSGLATDTQYF. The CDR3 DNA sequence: TGTGCCAGCAGCGACCAAAAGTCAGGACTAGCCACAGATACGCAGTATTTT.

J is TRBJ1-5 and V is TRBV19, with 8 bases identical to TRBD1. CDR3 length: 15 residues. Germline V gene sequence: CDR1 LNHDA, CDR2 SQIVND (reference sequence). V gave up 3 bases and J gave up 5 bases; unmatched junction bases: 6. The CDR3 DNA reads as TGTGCCAGTAGTATCTGGACAGGGACAGATCAGCCCCAGCATTTT. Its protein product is CASSIWTGTDQPQHF.

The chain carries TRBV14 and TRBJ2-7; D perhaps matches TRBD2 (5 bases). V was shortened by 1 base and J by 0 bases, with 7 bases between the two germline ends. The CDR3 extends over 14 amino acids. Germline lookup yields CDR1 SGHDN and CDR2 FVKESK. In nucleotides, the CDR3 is TGTGCCAGCAGCCAAGTTGGAGGCTCCTACGAGCAGTACTTC. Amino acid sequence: CASSQVGGSYEQYF.

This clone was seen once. CDR3 protein: CASSAYTSGANVLTF. The CDR3 DNA sequence: TGTGCCAGTAGTGCATACACCTCTGGGGCCAACGTCCTGACTTTC. V and J are TRBV19 and TRBJ2-6; D gene unclear. Germline-derived CDR1 and CDR2 are LNHDA and SQIVND (reference sequence). The CDR3 extends over 15 amino acids. V was clipped by 5 bases and J by 0 bases, with 8 bases between them.